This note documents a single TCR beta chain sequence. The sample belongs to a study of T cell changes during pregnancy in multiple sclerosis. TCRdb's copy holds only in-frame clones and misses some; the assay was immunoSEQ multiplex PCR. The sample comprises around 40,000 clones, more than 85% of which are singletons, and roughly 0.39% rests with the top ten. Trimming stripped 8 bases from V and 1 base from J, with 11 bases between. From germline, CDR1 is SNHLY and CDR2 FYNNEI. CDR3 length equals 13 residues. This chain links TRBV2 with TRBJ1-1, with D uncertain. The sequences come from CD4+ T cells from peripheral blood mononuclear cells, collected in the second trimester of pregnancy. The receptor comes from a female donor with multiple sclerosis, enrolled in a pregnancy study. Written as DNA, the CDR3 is TGTGCCAGCTCTTTTCAGTCGAACACTGAAGCTTTCTTT. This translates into CASSFQSNTEAFF.